Shown below are 15 T cell receptor beta chains from a single sample sequenced in a study of cytomegalovirus exposure and HLA in healthy donors. PCR primers comprised 60 Vbeta and 13 Jbeta primers. The data were produced by immunoSEQ multiplex PCR, yet TCRdb's version contains in-frame clones alone and is incomplete. This sample yields around 140,000 clones, of which around three quarters are seen a single time; over 1.5% belongs to the top ten. The sequenced material came from PBMCs. The receptors stem from a man aged 35 to 55 in good health and CMV-seronegative.

The rearrangement joins TRBV5-1 to TRBJ2-2, with TRBD2 matching over 12 bases. V shed 4 bases and J 5 bases; nucleotides not matched to a gene: 9. In germline, CDR1 is SGHRS, CDR2 YFSETQ. The CDR3 has 17 residues. The CDR3 is CASSPGLAGIGTGELFF. The CDR3 DNA reads TGCGCCAGCAGCCCAGGACTAGCGGGAATAGGGACCGGGGAGCTGTTTTTT.

The chain is built from TRBV19 and TRBJ2-5, with D perhaps matching TRBD2 (6 bases). Germline CDR1 reads LNHDA; CDR2 reads SQIVND (reference sequence). The CDR3 length is 13 residues. Trimming shortened V by 7 bases and J by 2 bases, and 11 bases separated the two germline ends. This CDR3 reads CASKGAGQETQYF. The CDR3 bases are TGTGCCAGTAAGGGCGCGGGGCAAGAGACCCAGTACTTC.

This chain links TRBV7-6 with TRBJ2-2, with D perhaps TRBD1 (5 bases). V lost 5 bases and J 1 base, leaving 11 bases between the germline ends. There are 15 residues in the CDR3. The V gene's germline CDR1 is SGHVS and CDR2 FNYEAQ. The CDR3 spells CASSPEGENTGELFF. The DNA of the CDR3 is TGTGCCAGCAGCCCAGAAGGGGAGAACACCGGGGAGCTGTTTTTT.

This chain connects TRBV5-6 to TRBJ2-3; TRBD2 matches 8 bases. Germline trimming cut 0 bases from V and 0 bases from J; bases unmatched to any gene: 9. The CDR3 has 18 residues. CDR1 SGHDT and CDR2 YYEEEE come from the germline V gene. CDR3 in DNA: TGTGCCAGCAGCTTGGGTGAGCGGGGGCCCGCTAGCACAGATACGCAGTATTTT. Its protein product is CASSLGERGPASTDTQYF.

This clone was counted between two and nine times. This chain uses TRBV27 with TRBJ1-2, with TRBD1 matching over 7 bases. Germline V gene sequence: CDR1 MNHEY, CDR2 SMNVEV (reference sequence). Trimming cost V 6 bases and J 6 bases; bases outside gene matches: 13. There are 15 residues in the CDR3. Here the CDR3 DNA reads TGTGCCAGCAGCCTCTCAATAGGGGGCGCCGATGGCTACACCTTC. It yields the protein CASSLSIGGADGYTF.

A few counts support this clone. V and J are TRBV5-1 and TRBJ2-5; 9 nucleotides line up with TRBD1. Germline lookup yields CDR1 SGHRS and CDR2 YFSETQ. This CDR3 region has 17 residues. The junction had 13 bases not matched to a gene; V was cut back by 0 bases and J by 7 bases. The CDR3 loop reads CASSLGPIRTGVGTQYF. The CDR3 coding sequence is TGCGCCAGCAGCTTGGGTCCCATCAGGACAGGGGTGGGGACCCAGTACTTC.

V gene TRBV5-6 combines with J gene TRBJ2-7; a weak D match, TRBD1 (6 bases). The CDR3 sequence is 11 residues long. V lost 4 bases and J lost 6, with 8 bases in between. CDR1 SGHDT and CDR2 YYEEEE come from the germline V gene. The CDR3 loop is CASSQGGEQYF. CDR3 nucleotide sequence: TGTGCCAGCAGCCAAGGGGGCGAGCAGTACTTC.

The chain is built from TRBV6-4 and TRBJ2-1; 7 bases are a match to TRBD2. V shed 3 bases, J shed 1 base, and the junction held 3 bases outside the gene matches. Germline assignment: CDR1 MRHNA and CDR2 SNTAGT. This CDR3 spans 15 amino acids. The CDR3 region has the DNA TGTGCCAGCAGTGAAATAGCGGGTTCCTACAATGAGCAGTTCTTC. Protein product: CASSEIAGSYNEQFF.

CDR3: CASSRDAAQGNTIYF. The CDR3 nucleotides are TGTGCCAGCAGTAGAGACGCGGCGCAGGGAAACACCATATATTTT. The chain links TRBV6-5 to TRBJ1-3; no definite D call. Trimming cost V 5 bases and J 4 bases, with 15 bases left between them. The V gene's germline CDR1 is MNHEY and CDR2 SVGAGI. The CDR3 runs to 15 residues.

This chain links TRBV2 with TRBJ2-4, with D perhaps TRBD2 (6 bases). Germline V gives CDR1 SNHLY, CDR2 FYNNEI. Trimming removed 3 bases at V and 4 bases at J, with 22 bases between. The CDR3 length is 18 residues. CDR3 bases: TGTGCCAGCAGTGAGGGCGTTCTAGCGCCTGCCCAAAAAAACATTCAGTACTTC. Amino acid sequence: CASSEGVLAPAQKNIQYF.

Written as DNA, the CDR3 is TGTGCCAGCTCGGACGGACTCCTTACTCAAGAGACCCAGTACTTC. Translating it yields CASSDGLLTQETQYF. The chain carries TRBV28 and TRBJ2-5, with D maybe TRBD2 (5 bases). The CDR3 consists of 15 residues. In germline, CDR1 is MDHEN, CDR2 SYDVKM. V lost 8 bases and J lost 2, with 18 bases in between.

The rearrangement uses TRBV5-1 and TRBJ2-2; D gene unclear. The V and J ends lost 0 bases and 3 bases respectively, with 9 bases between them. There are 15 residues in the CDR3. CDR1 and CDR2 (germline): SGHRS, YFSETQ. The CDR3 reads CASSLDSLDTGELFF. The CDR3 region has the DNA TGCGCCAGCAGCTTGGATAGCCTAGACACCGGGGAGCTGTTTTTT.

The chain joins TRBV5-4 to TRBJ2-7, with 7 bases lining up with TRBD1. The germline gives CDR1 SGHNT, CDR2 YYREEE (reference sequence). The V gene end was trimmed by 3 bases and the J gene end by 2 bases; junction bases not matched to a gene: 11. The CDR3 is 16 residues long. As DNA, the CDR3 is TGTGCCAGCAGCTATTTCCAGACAGGGTCGGCCTACGAGCAGTACTTC. This translates into CASSYFQTGSAYEQYF.

This chain links TRBV7-9 with TRBJ2-5; 8 bases fit TRBD2. Trimming at V came to 5 bases and at J to 5 bases, leaving 10 bases not matched to a gene. The CDR3 contains 15 residues. Germline loops: CDR1 SEHNR, CDR2 FQNEAQ (reference sequence). In nucleotides, the CDR3 is TGTGCCAGCAGCCCTCTAACCGGGGGGGCTGAGACCCAGTACTTC. It codes for CASSPLTGGAETQYF.

This clone was observed a single time. The rearrangement uses TRBV13 and TRBJ2-1; 10 bases are shared with TRBD1. This CDR3 has 15 amino acids. V gave up 4 bases and J gave up 2 bases; unmatched junction bases: 2. Germline CDR1 reads PRHDT; CDR2 reads FYEKMQ (reference sequence). The DNA for the CDR3 is TGTGCCAGCAGCTCCGGGACAGGGGCCTACAATGAGCAGTTCTTC. It is translated as CASSSGTGAYNEQFF.